This is a list of T cell receptor beta chains from one sample in a study of T cells in Graves' hyperthyroidism and ophthalmopathy. TCRdb passed the multiplex PCR reads through MiXCR, listing each CDR3 protein once. This table holds about 640,000 distinct CDR3 sequences, roughly 20% found once. The source material was blood. These TCRs come from a man aged 25 to 40 with Graves' ophthalmopathy. Both conserved end residues are part of each CDR3. A D gene is named only where the DNA matches it firmly. Some rows mark clone size as missing; the rest say once, few, many or name a class of expanded clone.

j_call | d_call | v_call | clone_size | cdr3_nt | cdr3_aa
TRBJ1-1 | NA | TRBV6-1 | NA | TGTGCCAGCAGTGACGCTTTCTTT | CASSDAFF
TRBJ1-5 | NA | TRBV19 | few | TGTGCCAGTAGCAAGGGGAGAGGAGGCAATCAGCCCCAGCATTTT | CASSKGRGGNQPQHF
TRBJ2-1 | TRBD2 | TRBV27 | few | TGTGCCAGCAGATCCCGGGTAGCGGGAACCTACAACAATGAGCAGTTCTTC | CASRSRVAGTYNNEQFF
TRBJ2-1 | TRBD2 | TRBV5-4 | NA | TGTGCCAGCAGACGTGCGGGGGGCGCGAGAAATGAGCAGTTCTTC | CASRRAGGARNEQFF
TRBJ2-7 | NA | TRBV3-1 | many | TGTGCCAGCAGCCAAGACAGGTTCTCCTACGAGCAGTACTTC | CASSQDRFSYEQYF
TRBJ1-1 | NA | TRBV19 | few | TGTGCCAGTCGCGGTTGGGAGAACACTGAAGCTTTCTTT | CASRGWENTEAFF
TRBJ2-7 | NA | TRBV4-1 | many | TGCGCCAGCAGCCAAGAATTCAGGGACTACGAGCAGTACTTC | CASSQEFRDYEQYF
TRBJ1-1 | NA | TRBV25-1 | NA | TGTGCCAGCGGAGCCATTGTGGGGAACACTGAAGCTTCCTTT | CASGAIVGNTEASF
TRBJ1-1 | NA | TRBV30 | many | TGTGCCTGGAGTGTAGGAGGGTTCGGGAGTCAAGCTTTCTTT | CAWSVGGFGSQAFF
TRBJ1-3 | NA | TRBV30 | many | TGTGCCTGGAGTTTTGGGAACACCATATATTTT | CAWSFGNTIYF
TRBJ2-7 | NA | TRBV2 | many | TGTGCCAGCAAGCAGGAGGGTAGCGACGAGCAGTACTTC | CASKQEGSDEQYF
TRBJ2-5 | NA | TRBV11-2 | many | TGTGCCAGCAGCTTATTCCGGGACAAAGAGACCCAGTACTTC | CASSLFRDKETQYF
TRBJ2-1 | NA | TRBV19 | NA | TGTGCCAGTAGTATATACAGTGGCAATGAGCAGTTCTTC | CASSIYSGNEQFF
TRBJ2-2 | TRBD2 | TRBV18 | NA | TGTGCCAGCTCGTGGACTAGCTCTAACACCGGGGAGCTGTTTTTT | CASSWTSSNTGELFF
TRBJ2-7 | TRBD1 | TRBV28 | few | TGTGCCAGCAAAAGGGACAGCTCCTACGAGCAGTACTTC | CASKRDSSYEQYF
TRBJ2-1 | NA | TRBV4-1 | NA | TGCGCCAGCAGCCAATTGGCAGGGGTATACAATGAGCAGTTCTTC | CASSQLAGVYNEQFF
TRBJ1-4 | NA | TRBV11-2 | many | TGTGCCAGCAGCTTCGCCGGGAGGGGTATTCGTGGTGAAAAACTGTTTTTT | CASSFAGRGIRGEKLFF
TRBJ2-6 | NA | TRBV7-9 | few | TGTGCCAGCAGCTTATTGAGTGTCAGGGGCTCTGGGGCCAACGTCCTGACTTTC | CASSLLSVRGSGANVLTF
TRBJ2-7 | TRBD2 | TRBV5-1 | NA | TGCGCCAGCAGTATGACTAGCGGGGTCCCTAACGAGCAGTACTTC | CASSMTSGVPNEQYF
TRBJ2-1 | TRBD2 | TRBV10-3 | once | TGTGCCATCAGTGAAAATCAGCGGGAGGGCTCCTACAATGAGCAGTTCTTC | CAISENQREGSYNEQFF
TRBJ2-1 | NA | TRBV4-1 | few | TGCGCCAGCAGCCAAGCGATCAGCTCCTACAATGAGCAGTTCTTC | CASSQAISSYNEQFF
TRBJ2-1 | TRBD2 | TRBV7-9 | NA | TGTGCCAGCAGCCCCCCGGGCACTAGCGGGAGGGGGTATGAGCAGTTCTTC | CASSPPGTSGRGYEQFF
TRBJ2-5 | TRBD2 | TRBV13 | NA | TGTGCCAGCAGCACTCGACTAGCGGTACAAGAGACCCAGTACTTC | CASSTRLAVQETQYF
TRBJ2-1 | NA | TRBV28 | NA | TGTGCCAGCAGTTTATTTCGGGGGGCAAATGAGCAGTTCTTC | CASSLFRGANEQFF
TRBJ1-2 | NA | TRBV28 | NA | TGTGCCAGCAGCCCTCGGTCCCCCGGCTACACCTTC | CASSPRSPGYTF
TRBJ2-5 | TRBD1 | TRBV28 | many | TGTGCCAGCACCTCGACAGGGGGGAAAGAGACCCAGTACTTC | CASTSTGGKETQYF
TRBJ2-5 | NA | TRBV11-3 | NA | TGTGCCAGCAGCTTAAATTATCTCGAAGAGACCCAGTACTTC | CASSLNYLEETQYF
TRBJ2-7 | NA | TRBV6-2/TRBV6-3 | few | TGTGCCATCCTGGACACCTCCTACGAGCAGTACTTC | CAILDTSYEQYF
TRBJ2-7 | NA | TRBV6-2/TRBV6-3 | NA | TGTGCCAGCAGCTTTACACCTCTCTCCTACGAGCAGTACTTC | CASSFTPLSYEQYF
TRBJ1-1 | NA | TRBV28 | many | TGTGCCAGCAGTCTAGGGGGAAATGTGAACACTGAAGCTTTCTTT | CASSLGGNVNTEAFF
TRBJ2-4 | NA | TRBV7-9 | NA | TGTGCCAGCAGCTTAGCGCCGGGACCAGCCCTAGCCAAAAACATTCAGTACTTC | CASSLAPGPALAKNIQYF
TRBJ2-3 | TRBD2 | TRBV12-3/TRBV12-4 | NA | TGTGCCAGCAGACTGACTAGCGGGGGCAACACAGATACGCAGTATTTT | CASRLTSGGNTDTQYF
TRBJ1-1 | NA | TRBV11-2 | many | TGTGCCAGCAGCTTTCCCGGACAAGCCATGAACACTGAAGCTTTCTTT | CASSFPGQAMNTEAFF
TRBJ2-2 | NA | TRBV6-1 | NA | TGTGCCAGCAGCCCTCCGGGACACATTCTCACCGGGGAGCTGTTTTTT | CASSPPGHILTGELFF